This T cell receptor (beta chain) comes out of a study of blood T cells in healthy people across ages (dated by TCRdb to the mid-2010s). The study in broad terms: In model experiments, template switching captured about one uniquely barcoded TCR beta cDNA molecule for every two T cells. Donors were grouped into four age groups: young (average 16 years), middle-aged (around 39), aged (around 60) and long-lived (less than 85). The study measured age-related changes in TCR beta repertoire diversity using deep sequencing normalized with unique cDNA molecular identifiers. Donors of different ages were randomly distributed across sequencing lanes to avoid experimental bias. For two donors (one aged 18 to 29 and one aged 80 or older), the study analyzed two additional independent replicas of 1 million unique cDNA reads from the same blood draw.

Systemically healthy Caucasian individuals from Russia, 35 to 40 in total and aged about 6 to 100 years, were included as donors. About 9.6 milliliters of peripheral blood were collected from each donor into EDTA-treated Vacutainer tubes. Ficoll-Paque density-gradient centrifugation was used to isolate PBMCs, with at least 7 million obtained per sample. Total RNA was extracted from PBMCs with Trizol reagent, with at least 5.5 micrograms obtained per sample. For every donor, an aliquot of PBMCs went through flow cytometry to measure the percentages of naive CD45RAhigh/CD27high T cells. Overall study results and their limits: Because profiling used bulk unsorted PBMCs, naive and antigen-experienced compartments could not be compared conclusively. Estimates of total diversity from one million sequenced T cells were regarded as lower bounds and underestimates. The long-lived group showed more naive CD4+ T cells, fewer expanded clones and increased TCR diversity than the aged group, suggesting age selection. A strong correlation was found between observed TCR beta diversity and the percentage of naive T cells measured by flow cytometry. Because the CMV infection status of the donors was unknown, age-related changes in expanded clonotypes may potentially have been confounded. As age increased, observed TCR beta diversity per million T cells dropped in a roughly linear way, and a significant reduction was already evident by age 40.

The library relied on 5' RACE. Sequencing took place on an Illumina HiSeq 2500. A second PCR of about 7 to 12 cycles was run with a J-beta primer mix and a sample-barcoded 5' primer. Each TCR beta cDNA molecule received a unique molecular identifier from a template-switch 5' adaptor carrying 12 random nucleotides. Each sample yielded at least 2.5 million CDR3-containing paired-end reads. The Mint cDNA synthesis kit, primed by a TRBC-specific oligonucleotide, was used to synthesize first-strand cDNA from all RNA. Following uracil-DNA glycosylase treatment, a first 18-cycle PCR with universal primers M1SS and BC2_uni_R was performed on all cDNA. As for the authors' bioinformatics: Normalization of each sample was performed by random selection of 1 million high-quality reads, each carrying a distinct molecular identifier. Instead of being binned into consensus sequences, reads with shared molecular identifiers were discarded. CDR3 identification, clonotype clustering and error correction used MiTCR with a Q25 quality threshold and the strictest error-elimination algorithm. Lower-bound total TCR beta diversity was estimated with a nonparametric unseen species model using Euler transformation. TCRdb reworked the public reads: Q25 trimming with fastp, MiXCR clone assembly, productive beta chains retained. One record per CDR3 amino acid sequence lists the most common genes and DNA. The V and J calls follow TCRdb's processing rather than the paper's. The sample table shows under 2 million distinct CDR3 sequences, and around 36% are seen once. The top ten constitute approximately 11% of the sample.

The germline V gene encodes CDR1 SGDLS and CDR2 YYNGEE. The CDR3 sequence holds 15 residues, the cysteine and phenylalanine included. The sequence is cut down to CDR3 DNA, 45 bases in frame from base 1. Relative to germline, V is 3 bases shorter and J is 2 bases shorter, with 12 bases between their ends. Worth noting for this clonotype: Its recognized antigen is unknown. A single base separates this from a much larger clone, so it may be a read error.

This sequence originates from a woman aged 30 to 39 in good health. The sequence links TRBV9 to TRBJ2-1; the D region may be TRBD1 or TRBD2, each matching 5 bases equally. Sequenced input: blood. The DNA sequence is TGTGCCAGCAGCGCAGGGTCCGGGGCCTACAATGAGCAGTTCTTC. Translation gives CASSAGSGAYNEQFF.